This T cell receptor (beta chain) was identified in a study of human T cells and chemical hapten exposure. Study-level results: In comparison with controls, expanded TCRs gave rise to a significantly larger number of large CDR3 similarity clusters.

Study processing details: A per-sample median of about 100,000 TCRs was observed, with counts ranging from roughly 20,000 to 700,000. From the RACE reads, TCRdb called clonotypes with MiXCR, one entry per CDR3 protein. TCRdb's processing, not the study's, gives the V and J calls here. The sample contains tens of thousands of distinct CDR3 sequences, 7.5% to 10% of which appear only once. The V gene's germline CDR1 is MDHEN and CDR2 SYDVKM. V lost 5 bases and J lost 5, with 7 bases in between. The CDR3 runs to 11 residues. Time point described: patch test 2, 6 weeks after DPC sensitization. Treatment here: therapeutic diphenylcyclopropenone sensitization with weekly scalp DPC. As for this clonotype: Its antigen remains unidentified.

The origin of this receptor is a woman aged 50 to 60 with alopecia areata. Some clones in this sample may be carry-over from other donors' samples. The gene calls are TRBV28 and TRBJ2-7; D is undetermined. The sample in question was whole blood, obtained in connection with sensitization to the hapten diphenylcyclopropenone (DPC). CDR3 nucleotide sequence: TGTGCCAGCAGTCCGCATCACGAGCAGTACTTC. Amino acid sequence: CASSPHHEQYF.